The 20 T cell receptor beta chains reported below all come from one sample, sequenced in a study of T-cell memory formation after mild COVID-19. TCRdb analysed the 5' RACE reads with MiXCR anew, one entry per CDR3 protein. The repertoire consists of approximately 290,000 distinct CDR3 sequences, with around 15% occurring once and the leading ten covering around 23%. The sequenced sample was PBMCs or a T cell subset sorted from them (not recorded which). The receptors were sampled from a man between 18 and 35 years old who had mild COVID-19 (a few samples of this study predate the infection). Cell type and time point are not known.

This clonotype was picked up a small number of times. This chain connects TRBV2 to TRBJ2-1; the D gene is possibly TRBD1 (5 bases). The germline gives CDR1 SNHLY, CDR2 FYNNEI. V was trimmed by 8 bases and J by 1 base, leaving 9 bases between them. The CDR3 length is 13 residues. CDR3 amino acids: CASQGTSYNEQFF. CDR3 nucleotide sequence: TGTGCCAGCCAGGGAACGTCCTACAATGAGCAGTTCTTC.

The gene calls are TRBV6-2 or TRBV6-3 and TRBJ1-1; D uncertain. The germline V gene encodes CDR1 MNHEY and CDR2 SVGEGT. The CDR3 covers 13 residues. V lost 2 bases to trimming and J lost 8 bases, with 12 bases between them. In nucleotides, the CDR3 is TGTGCCAGCAGTTACGAAGAGAGAGCCGAAGCTTTCTTT. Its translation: CASSYEERAEAFF.

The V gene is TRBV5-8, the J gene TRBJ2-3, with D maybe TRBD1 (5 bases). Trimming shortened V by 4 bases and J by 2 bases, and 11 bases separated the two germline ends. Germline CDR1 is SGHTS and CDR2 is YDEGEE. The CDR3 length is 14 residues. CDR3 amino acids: CASSKQDYTDTQYF. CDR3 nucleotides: TGTGCCAGCAGCAAACAGGATTACACAGATACGCAGTATTTT. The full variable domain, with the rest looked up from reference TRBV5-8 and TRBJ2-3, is EAGVTQSPTHLIKTRGQQATLRCSPISGHTSVYWYQQALGLGLQFLLWYDEGEERNRGNFPPRFSGRQFPNYSSELNVNALELEDSALYLCASSKQDYTDTQYFGPGTRLTVL.

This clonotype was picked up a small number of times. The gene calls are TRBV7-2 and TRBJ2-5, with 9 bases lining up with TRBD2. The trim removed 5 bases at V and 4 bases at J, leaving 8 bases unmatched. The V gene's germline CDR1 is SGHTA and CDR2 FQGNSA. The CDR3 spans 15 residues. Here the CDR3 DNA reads TGTGCCAGCAGCGAGGGACTAGCCCTTCTAGAGACCCAGTACTTC. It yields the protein CASSEGLALLETQYF.

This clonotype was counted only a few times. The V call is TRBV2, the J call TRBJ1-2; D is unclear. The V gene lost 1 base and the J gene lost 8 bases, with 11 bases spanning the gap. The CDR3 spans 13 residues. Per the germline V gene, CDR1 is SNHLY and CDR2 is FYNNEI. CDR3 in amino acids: CASSEGGLGGYTF. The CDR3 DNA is TGTGCCAGCAGTGAAGGAGGGTTAGGAGGCTACACCTTC.

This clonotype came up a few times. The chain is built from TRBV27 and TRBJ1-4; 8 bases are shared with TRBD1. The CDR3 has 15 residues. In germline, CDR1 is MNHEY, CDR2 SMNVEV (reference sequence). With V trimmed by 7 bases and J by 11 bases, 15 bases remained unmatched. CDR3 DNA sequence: TGTGCCAGCACCTATACCACCACAGGGGGTGGGAAACTGTTTTTT. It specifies CASTYTTTGGGKLFF.

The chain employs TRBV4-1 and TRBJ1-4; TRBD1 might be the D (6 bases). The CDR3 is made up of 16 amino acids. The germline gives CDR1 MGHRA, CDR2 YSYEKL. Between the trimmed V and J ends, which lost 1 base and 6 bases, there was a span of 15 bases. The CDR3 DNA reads TGCGCCAGCAGCCAAGGTTGGGGGGGCTTGGATGAAAAACTGTTTTTT. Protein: CASSQGWGGLDEKLFF.

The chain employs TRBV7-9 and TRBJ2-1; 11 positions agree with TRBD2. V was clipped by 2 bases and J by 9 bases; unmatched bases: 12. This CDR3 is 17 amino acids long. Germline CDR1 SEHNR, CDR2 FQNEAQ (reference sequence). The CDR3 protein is CASSLPPSGGPVAEQFF. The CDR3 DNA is TGTGCCAGCAGCTTACCCCCTAGCGGGGGGCCGGTGGCTGAGCAGTTCTTC.

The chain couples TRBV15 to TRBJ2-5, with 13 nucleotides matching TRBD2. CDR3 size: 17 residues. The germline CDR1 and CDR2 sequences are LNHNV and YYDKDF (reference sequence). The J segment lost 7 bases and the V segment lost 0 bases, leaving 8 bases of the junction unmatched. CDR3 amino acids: CATSRELTSGGPGTQYF. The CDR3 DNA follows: TGTGCCACCAGCAGAGAGTTGACTAGCGGGGGGCCGGGGACCCAGTACTTC.

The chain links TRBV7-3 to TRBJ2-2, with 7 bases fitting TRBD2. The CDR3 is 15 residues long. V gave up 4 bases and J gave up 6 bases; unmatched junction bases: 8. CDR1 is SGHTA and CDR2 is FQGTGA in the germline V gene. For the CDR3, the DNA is TGTGCCAGCAGCTCGCCTAGCGGAGGGGCCGGGGAGCTGTTTTTT. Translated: CASSSPSGGAGELFF.

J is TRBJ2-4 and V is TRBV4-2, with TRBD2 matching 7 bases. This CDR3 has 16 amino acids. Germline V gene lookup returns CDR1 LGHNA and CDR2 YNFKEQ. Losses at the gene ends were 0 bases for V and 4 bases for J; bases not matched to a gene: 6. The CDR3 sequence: CASSQDWAGEKNIQYF. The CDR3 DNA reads TGTGCCAGCAGCCAAGATTGGGCGGGGGAGAAAAACATTCAGTACTTC.

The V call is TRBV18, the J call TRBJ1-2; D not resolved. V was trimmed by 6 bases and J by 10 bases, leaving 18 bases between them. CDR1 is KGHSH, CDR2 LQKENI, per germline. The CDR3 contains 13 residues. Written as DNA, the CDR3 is TGTGCCAGCTCTTTAGGGCAGGAGGAAACCTACACCTTC. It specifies CASSLGQEETYTF.

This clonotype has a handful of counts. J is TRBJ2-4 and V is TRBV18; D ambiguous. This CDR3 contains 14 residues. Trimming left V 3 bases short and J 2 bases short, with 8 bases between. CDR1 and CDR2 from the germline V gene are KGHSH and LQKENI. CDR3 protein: CASSPPSTKNIQYF. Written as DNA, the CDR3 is TGTGCCAGCTCACCTCCCTCTACCAAAAACATTCAGTACTTC.

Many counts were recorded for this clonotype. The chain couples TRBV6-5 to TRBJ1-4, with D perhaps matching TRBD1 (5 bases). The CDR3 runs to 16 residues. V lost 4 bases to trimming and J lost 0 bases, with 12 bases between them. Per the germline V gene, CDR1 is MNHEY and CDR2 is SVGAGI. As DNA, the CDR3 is TGTGCCAGCAGTTCGCGGGACCCCTCAACTAATGAAAAACTGTTTTTT. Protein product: CASSSRDPSTNEKLFF.

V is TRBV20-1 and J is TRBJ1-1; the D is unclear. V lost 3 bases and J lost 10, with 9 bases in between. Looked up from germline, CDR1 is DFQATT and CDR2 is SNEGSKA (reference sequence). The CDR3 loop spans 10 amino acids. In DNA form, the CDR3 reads TGCAGTGCTAGGTCAGGTAGAGCTTTCTTT. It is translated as CSARSGRAFF.

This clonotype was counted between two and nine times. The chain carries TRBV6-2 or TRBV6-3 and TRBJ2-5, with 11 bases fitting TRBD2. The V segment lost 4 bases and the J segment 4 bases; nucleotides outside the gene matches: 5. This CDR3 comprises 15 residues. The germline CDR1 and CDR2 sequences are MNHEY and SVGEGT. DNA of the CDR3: TGTGCCAGCAGTTCTACTAGCGGGGGTTCAGAGACCCAGTACTTC. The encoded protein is CASSSTSGGSETQYF.

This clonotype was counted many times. The CDR3 sequence is CASTSGPIQYF. CDR3 nucleotide sequence: TGTGCCAGCACCTCCGGTCCCATTCAGTACTTC. The J gene is TRBJ2-4, the V gene TRBV7-2; D unclear. Trimming stripped 7 bases from V and 9 bases from J, with 10 bases between. The CDR3 runs to 11 residues. CDR1 and CDR2 (germline): SGHTA, FQGNSA. Complete variable domain (other parts from reference TRBV7-2 and TRBJ2-4): GAGVSQSPSNKVTEKGKDVELRCDPISGHTALYWYRQSLGQGLEFLIYFQGNSAPDKSGLPSDRFSAERTGGSVSTLTIQRTQQEDSAVYLCASTSGPIQYFGAGTRLSVL.

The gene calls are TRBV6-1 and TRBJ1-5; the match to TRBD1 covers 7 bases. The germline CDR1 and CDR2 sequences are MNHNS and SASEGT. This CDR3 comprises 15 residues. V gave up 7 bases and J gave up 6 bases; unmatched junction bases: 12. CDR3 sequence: CASTPKGTVPQPQHF. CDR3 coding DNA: TGTGCCAGCACCCCCAAGGGGACAGTCCCTCAGCCCCAGCATTTT.

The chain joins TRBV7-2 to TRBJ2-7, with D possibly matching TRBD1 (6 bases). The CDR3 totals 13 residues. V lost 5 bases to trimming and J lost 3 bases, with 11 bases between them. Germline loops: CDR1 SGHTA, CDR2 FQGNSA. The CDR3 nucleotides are TGTGCCAGCAGCAAAGGACAGAACTACGAGCAGTACTTC. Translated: CASSKGQNYEQYF.

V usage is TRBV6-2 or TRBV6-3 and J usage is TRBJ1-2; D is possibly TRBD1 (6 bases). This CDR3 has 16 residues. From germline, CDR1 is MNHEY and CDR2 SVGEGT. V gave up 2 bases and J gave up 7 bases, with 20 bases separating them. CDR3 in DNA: TGTGCCAGCAGTTACCCACACTACGAGGGGGAAGTTGGCTACACCTTC. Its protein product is CASSYPHYEGEVGYTF.